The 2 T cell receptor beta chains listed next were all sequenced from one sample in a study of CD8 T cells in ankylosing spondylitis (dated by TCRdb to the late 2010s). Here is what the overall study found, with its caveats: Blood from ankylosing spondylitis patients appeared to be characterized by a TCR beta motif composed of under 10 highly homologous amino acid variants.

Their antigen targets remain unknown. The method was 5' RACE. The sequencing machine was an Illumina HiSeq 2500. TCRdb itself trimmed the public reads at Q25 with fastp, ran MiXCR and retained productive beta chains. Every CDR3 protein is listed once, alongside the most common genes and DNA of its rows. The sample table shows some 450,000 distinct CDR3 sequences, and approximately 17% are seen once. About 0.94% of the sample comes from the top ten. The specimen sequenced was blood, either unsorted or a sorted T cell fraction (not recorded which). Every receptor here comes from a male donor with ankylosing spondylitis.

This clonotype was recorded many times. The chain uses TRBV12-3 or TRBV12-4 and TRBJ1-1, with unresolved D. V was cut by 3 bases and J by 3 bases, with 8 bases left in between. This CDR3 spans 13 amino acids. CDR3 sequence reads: CASSFQEDTEAFF. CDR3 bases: TGTGCCAGCAGTTTTCAGGAGGACACTGAAGCTTTCTTT.

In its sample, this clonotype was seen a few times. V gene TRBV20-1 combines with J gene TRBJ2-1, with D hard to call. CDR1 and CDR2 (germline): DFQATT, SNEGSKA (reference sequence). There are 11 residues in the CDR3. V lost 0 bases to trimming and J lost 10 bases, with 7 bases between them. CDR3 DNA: TGCAGTGCTAGAGATTCCCCGGAGCAGTTCTTC. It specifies CSARDSPEQFF.